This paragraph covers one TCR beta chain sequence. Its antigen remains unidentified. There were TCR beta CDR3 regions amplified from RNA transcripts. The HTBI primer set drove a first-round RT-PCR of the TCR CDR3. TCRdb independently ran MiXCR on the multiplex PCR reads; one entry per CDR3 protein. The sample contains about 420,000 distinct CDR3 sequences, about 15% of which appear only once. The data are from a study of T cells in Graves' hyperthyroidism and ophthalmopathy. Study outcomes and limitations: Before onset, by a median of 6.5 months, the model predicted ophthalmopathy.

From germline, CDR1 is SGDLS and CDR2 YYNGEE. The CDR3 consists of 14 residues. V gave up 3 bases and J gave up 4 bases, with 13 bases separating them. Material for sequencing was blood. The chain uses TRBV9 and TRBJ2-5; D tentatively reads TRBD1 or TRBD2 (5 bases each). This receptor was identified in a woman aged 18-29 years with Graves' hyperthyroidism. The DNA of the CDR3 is TGTGCCAGCAGCGGAGGGGCAGGAGGAGAGACCCAGTACTTC. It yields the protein CASSGGAGGETQYF.